The 15 T cell receptor beta chains below all came from one sample that was sequenced in a study of Graves' ophthalmopathy and Graves' hyperthyroidism. RNA transcripts served as template for amplifying TCR beta CDR3 sequences. The library came from an HTBI-primed first-round RT-PCR and a second-round multiplex PCR. Each CDR3 protein gets one entry after TCRdb re-called the multiplex PCR reads with MiXCR. The table has more than 40,000 distinct CDR3 sequences, 50% seen once; the top ten hold less than 25%. Sample: peripheral blood. These receptors were obtained from an adult man with Graves' ophthalmopathy.

This clonotype is termed medium-sized (0.01 to 0.1%). V is TRBV24-1 and J is TRBJ1-1; 7 nucleotides agree with TRBD1. CDR1 KGHDR and CDR2 SFDVKD come from the germline V gene. This CDR3 is 13 amino acids long. After removal of 2 bases from V and 9 bases from J, the junction contained 5 bases not matched to a gene. CDR3 residues: CATSDWDRSQAFF. Here the CDR3 DNA reads TGTGCCACCAGTGATTGGGACAGAAGTCAAGCTTTCTTT.

Details on this clonotype: At one of its ends the junction is not consistent with the germline gene, which may arise from a read error. The rearrangement uses TRBV7-9 and TRBJ2-1; TRBD1 or TRBD2 may be the D gene (5 bases each). This CDR3 spans 12 amino acids. Germline CDR1 and CDR2: SEHNR and FQNEAQ (reference sequence). This CDR3 is CAGSLGDNEQFF. For the CDR3, the DNA is TGTGCCGGCAGCTTGGGGGACAATGAGCAGTTCTTC.

The chain uses TRBV27 and TRBJ2-7; perhaps TRBD2 as D (5 bases). With 0 bases removed from V and 6 bases from J, the gap between germline ends came to 12 bases. The CDR3 spans 14 residues. Germline assignment: CDR1 MNHEY and CDR2 SMNVEV (reference sequence). The CDR3 reads CASSLSVIGLEQYF. CDR3 DNA sequence: TGTGCCAGCAGTTTATCTGTTATCGGACTCGAGCAGTACTTC.

This clonotype was seen at least ten times. Just one base apart from a much larger clone, this may be a read error. The CDR3 carries no conserved terminal phenylalanine or tryptophan, so it likely arises from a read error. V and J are TRBV20-1 and TRBJ2-1; 8 bases fit TRBD2. Germline V lookup: CDR1 DFQATT, CDR2 SNEGSKA (reference sequence). The ends lost 6 bases at V and 7 bases at J; junction bases unmatched: 5. There are 12 residues in the CDR3. Here the CDR3 DNA reads TGCAGTGCCCACGGCGGGAGGAATGAGCAGTTCTCC. This gives the protein CSAHGGRNEQFS.

A word on this clonotype: Here the CDR3 omits its conserved ending phenylalanine or tryptophan, so a read error is the likely source. The chain is built from TRBV13 and TRBJ2-5, with TRBD1 matching 10 bases. After removal of 5 bases from V and 2 bases from J, the junction contained 5 bases not matched to a gene. The CDR3 is 15 amino acids. Germline CDR1 and CDR2: PRHDT and FYEKMQ (reference sequence). In DNA, the CDR3 is TGTGCCAGCAGCCAACCGGGACAGGGGCAAGAGACCCAGTACCTC. Its protein is CASSQPGQGQETQYL.

This clonotype was seen a handful of times. V gene TRBV7-2 combines with J gene TRBJ2-1; D might be TRBD1 (6 bases). The germline gives CDR1 SGHTA, CDR2 FQGNSA. Trimming took 5 bases from V and 9 from J, leaving 20 bases between them. This CDR3 has 15 amino acids. The CDR3 spells CASSLRGSTFPEQFF. CDR3 DNA: TGTGCCAGCAGCCTGAGGGGGTCTACCTTTCCTGAGCAGTTCTTC.

This clonotype occurred a few times. The genes are TRBV20-1 and TRBJ1-3; no definite D call. Trimming pared 3 bases from V and 2 bases from J, leaving 8 bases between. The germline V gene has CDR1 DFQATT and CDR2 SNEGSKA (reference sequence). This CDR3 region has 13 residues. The CDR3 loop is CSASDIPGNTIYF. For the CDR3, the DNA is TGCAGTGCTAGTGACATTCCTGGAAACACCATATATTTT.

The chain links TRBV20-1 to TRBJ2-1; a weak D match, TRBD1 (7 bases). The CDR3 has 16 amino acids. Germline CDR1 is DFQATT and CDR2 is SNEGSKA (reference sequence). V lost 1 base to trimming and J lost 10 bases, with 23 bases between them. In nucleotides, the CDR3 is TGCAGTGCTAGAGCTTTTTGGAGGGGGCTAGGCGGGGAGCAGTTCTTC. Protein: CSARAFWRGLGGEQFF.

This clonotype has at least ten counts. The chain carries TRBV5-1 and TRBJ2-5; D is uncertain. V shed 1 base and J shed 2 bases, with 12 bases lying between them. Germline lookup yields CDR1 SGHRS and CDR2 YFSETQ. This CDR3 is built from 15 residues. CDR3 in DNA: TGCGCCAGCAGCTTGATACAGCAGACTCAAGAGACCCAGTACTTC. It translates to CASSLIQQTQETQYF.

V gene TRBV12-3 or TRBV12-4 combines with J gene TRBJ2-5, with a possible D match to TRBD1 (6 bases). This CDR3 spans 12 amino acids. V gave up 6 bases and J gave up 7 bases, with 12 bases separating them. The CDR3 here is CASRARGGTQYF. The CDR3 nucleotides are TGTGCCAGCAGGGCCAGGGGCGGGACCCAGTACTTC.

Concerning this clonotype itself: The final CDR3 position lacks the conserved phenylalanine or tryptophan, pointing to a likely read error. The chain carries TRBV27 and TRBJ2-3, with D tentatively TRBD1 (8 bases). In germline, CDR1 is MNHEY, CDR2 SMNVEV (reference sequence). CDR3 length equals 17 residues. V lost 2 bases and J 4 bases, leaving 19 bases between the germline ends. The CDR3 protein is CASSLIPGGAGADTQYL. The CDR3 DNA reads TGTGCCAGCAGTTTAATACCAGGGGGCGCGGGGGCAGATACGCAGTATCTT.

This clonotype was seen repeatedly, ten times or more. The chain links TRBV6-1 to TRBJ1-3; 7 bases are shared with TRBD1. The germline gives CDR1 MNHNS, CDR2 SASEGT. This CDR3 contains 15 residues. The V gene end was trimmed by 5 bases and the J gene end by 0 bases; junction bases not matched to a gene: 4. CDR3 DNA: TGTGCCAGCAGTTTAGAGGGGGCCTCTGGAAACACCATATATTTT. Translating gives CASSLEGASGNTIYF.

Of note for this clonotype: The junction departs from germline at one end; a sequencing error may be responsible. This chain joins TRBV11-3 and TRBJ2-7; either TRBD1 or TRBD2 may fit D (5 bases each). The CDR3 covers 16 residues. Germline V lookup: CDR1 SGHNT, CDR2 YENEEA. The CDR3 reads CANSLSTGTVYYEQYF. CDR3 nucleotides: TGTGCCAACAGCCTAAGTACTGGGACGGTCTACTACGAGCAGTACTTC.

A remark on this clonotype: Its ends do not fully match the called genes, so a read error is possible. The chain links TRBV9 to TRBJ2-3, with D hard to call. The CDR3 covers 14 residues. In germline, CDR1 is SGDLS, CDR2 YYNGEE. CDR3 in DNA: TGCGCCAGCAGCGTATATTCGGGCACAGATACGCAGTATTTT. Protein product: CASSVYSGTDTQYF.

Worth noting for this clonotype: One junction end disagrees with the germline gene, perhaps due to a read error. V and J are TRBV5-5 and TRBJ2-2, with a tentative D call TRBD2 (6 bases). In germline, CDR1 is SGHKS, CDR2 YYEKEE (reference sequence). The CDR3 totals 13 residues. This CDR3 reads CASRRSGTGELFF. CDR3 DNA sequence: TGTGCTAGCAGACGGAGCGGGACCGGGGAGCTGTTTTTT.